This T cell receptor beta chain emerged from a study of blood T cell repertoires in COVID-19. Per the original methods: Cell counts per sample came from amplifying reference gene primers. This table comes from immunoSEQ multiplex PCR, and its TCRdb copy is limited to in-frame clones, with some not included. The D gene and trimming were derived from the DNA, and the V and J assignments and clone size from that table. Found here are some 380,000 clones, over 75% of them singletons; the top ten hold over 2%. Germline loops: CDR1 LGHNA, CDR2 YNFKEQ. This CDR3 has 15 amino acids. The V end lost 3 bases, the J end lost 5 bases, and 17 bases lay between the germline ends.

The rearrangement links TRBV4-2 to TRBJ2-7; possible D gene TRBD2, 6 bases. The TCR sequence derives from a woman between 40 and 50 years old with acute COVID-19. The sample was PBMCs or T cells enriched from blood (not recorded which). The CDR3 coding sequence is TGTGCCAGCAGCCAGGCTGCGGGACGGGGGAACGAGCAGTACTTC. Amino acids: CASSQAAGRGNEQYF.